These T cell receptor beta chains were read from a single sample in a study of T cells in Graves' hyperthyroidism and ophthalmopathy. TCRdb independently ran MiXCR on the multiplex PCR reads; one entry per CDR3 protein. In the table there are a few hundred thousand distinct CDR3 sequences, approximately 19% of which are singletons. Sequencing was done on a sample of blood. All receptors derive from a woman under 30 with Graves' hyperthyroidism. Both conserved end residues are part of each CDR3. The order of the fields is J gene, V gene, clone size, D gene, CDR3 DNA, CDR3 protein. The D gene is left open where the match is weak. Size is omitted from some rows. Given values are once, few, many or a class for expanded clones.

TRBJ1-1 | TRBV18 | many | . | TGTGCCAGCTCAGGGTTATCGAGCACTGAAGCTTTCTTT | CASSGLSSTEAFF
TRBJ1-1 | TRBV11-2 | . | . | TGTGCCAGCAGCTTAAACAGGGTTATGCAAGCTTTCTTT | CASSLNRVMQAFF
TRBJ2-2 | TRBV30 | . | . | TGTGCCTGGAGTGGGGGAACGCCCCGGAGGGATCTGTTTTTT | CAWSGGTPRRDLFF
TRBJ1-2 | TRBV6-1 | many | TRBD1 | TGTGCCAGCAGAAGACAGGGGGGGTACACCTTC | CASRRQGGYTF
TRBJ2-7 | TRBV12-3/TRBV12-4 | many | . | TGTGCCAGCAGCAAATGGGGACGGTCCTACGAGCAGTACTTC | CASSKWGRSYEQYF
TRBJ2-5 | TRBV5-1 | few | . | TGCGCCAGCAGATCGGGGGCCCGGGAGACCCAGTACTTC | CASRSGARETQYF
TRBJ1-2 | TRBV12-3/TRBV12-4 | few | TRBD1 | TGTGCCAGCACGTCCGCCCCAGGGGGAGTTGGCTACACCTTC | CASTSAPGGVGYTF
TRBJ2-5 | TRBV28 | many | . | TGTGCCAGCGGTACGCAAGGAGGGTTGCAAGAGACCCAGTACTTC | CASGTQGGLQETQYF
TRBJ2-7 | TRBV2 | many | . | TGTGCCAGCAGTGGTCAGGGGCAAAAGCAGTACTTC | CASSGQGQKQYF
TRBJ2-5 | TRBV5-4 | many | . | TGTGCCAGCAGCAACGCCGGGCGCAAGGTAGAGACCCAGTACTTC | CASSNAGRKVETQYF
TRBJ1-5 | TRBV7-9 | many | . | TGTGCCAGCAGCCCATCTGTGGGCAATCAGCCCCAGCATTTT | CASSPSVGNQPQHF
TRBJ1-2 | TRBV7-2 | many | . | TGTGCCAGCAGCTTAGAAACAGCTAACTATGGCTACACCTTC | CASSLETANYGYTF
TRBJ1-5 | TRBV20-1 | many | . | TGCAGTGCTAGAGAAGTTGGAAGCAATCAGCCCCAGCATTTT | CSAREVGSNQPQHF
TRBJ1-1 | TRBV7-2 | many | . | TGTGCCAGCAGCCTCTTGCGGGTAATGAACACTGAAGCTTTCTTT | CASSLLRVMNTEAFF
TRBJ1-1 | TRBV12-3/TRBV12-4 | . | . | TGTGCCAGCAGTAAACCCGGGTCACAGAACACTGAAGCTTTCTTT | CASSKPGSQNTEAFF
TRBJ2-5 | TRBV25-1 | many | . | TGTGCCAGCACCCTCAACCAAGAGACCCAGTACTTC | CASTLNQETQYF
TRBJ2-7 | TRBV7-2 | . | TRBD1 | TGTGCCAGCAGCTTAGCCTACTCGGAGTTTGGACAGGGTCTTTACGAGCAGTACTTC | CASSLAYSEFGQGLYEQYF
TRBJ1-5 | TRBV6-1 | many | . | TGTGCCAGCCACATTCACGGGACGGCTAATCAGCCCCAGCATTTT | CASHIHGTANQPQHF
TRBJ1-2 | TRBV6-1 | many | . | TGTGCCAGCGCACCACAGGGAGGAGGCTACACCTTC | CASAPQGGGYTF
TRBJ1-2 | TRBV12-3/TRBV12-4 | many | . | TGTGCCAGCGGCGCCCCCGGCCGACAGAACTTC | CASGAPGRQNF
TRBJ1-1 | TRBV12-3/TRBV12-4 | few | . | TGTGCCAGCAGTTTGCATCCGACAGTAGGGGCTTTCTTT | CASSLHPTVGAFF
TRBJ1-1 | TRBV20-1 | many | . | TGCAGTGCTAGAGGGGTTCGAGGCACTGAAGCTTTCTTT | CSARGVRGTEAFF
TRBJ1-1 | TRBV7-3 | many | . | TGTGCCAGCAGCCCTCGGGAGGGGAACACTGAAGCTTTCTTT | CASSPREGNTEAFF
TRBJ1-1 | TRBV29-1 | many | . | TGCAGCGTTGACTTCAGGGGTGTGGGCACTGAAGCTTTCTTT | CSVDFRGVGTEAFF
TRBJ2-7 | TRBV6-2/TRBV6-3 | few | . | TGTGCCAGCAGTTACACTCCCTACGAGCAGTACTTC | CASSYTPYEQYF
TRBJ2-2 | TRBV4-1 | many | TRBD2 | TGCGCCAGCAGCATGACTAGCGGGGATGACACCGGGGAGCTGTTTTTT | CASSMTSGDDTGELFF
TRBJ1-2 | TRBV12-3/TRBV12-4 | . | . | TGTGCCAGCTCCTCGCCCAACTATGGCTACACCTTC | CASSSPNYGYTF
TRBJ2-5 | TRBV7-3 | many | TRBD2 | TGTGCCAGCAGCCAAACCGGGGGGACCATAGAGACCCAGTACTTC | CASSQTGGTIETQYF